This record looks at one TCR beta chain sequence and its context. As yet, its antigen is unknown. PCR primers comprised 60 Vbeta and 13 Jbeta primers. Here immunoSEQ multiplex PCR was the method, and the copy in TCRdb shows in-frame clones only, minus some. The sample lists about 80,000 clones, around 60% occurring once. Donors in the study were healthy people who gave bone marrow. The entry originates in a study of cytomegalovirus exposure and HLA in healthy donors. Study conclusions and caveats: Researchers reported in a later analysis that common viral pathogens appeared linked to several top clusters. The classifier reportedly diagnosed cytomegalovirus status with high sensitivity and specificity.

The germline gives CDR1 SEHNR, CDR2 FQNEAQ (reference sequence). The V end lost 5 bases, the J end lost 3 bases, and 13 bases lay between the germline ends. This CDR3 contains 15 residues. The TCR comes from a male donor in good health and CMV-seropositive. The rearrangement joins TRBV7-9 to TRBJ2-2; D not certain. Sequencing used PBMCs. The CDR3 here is CASSVILGDTGELFF. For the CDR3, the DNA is TGTGCCAGCAGCGTCATCCTGGGCGACACCGGGGAGCTGTTTTTT.